This TCR beta chain was sequenced in a study of blood T cell repertoires in COVID-19. Unmatched junction bases numbered 8, after V lost 5 bases and J lost 7 bases. Looked up from germline, CDR1 is MNHNY and CDR2 is SVGAGI (reference sequence). This CDR3 contains 15 residues. As handled by the study authors: Amplified reference gene primers provided the basis for estimating nucleated cell counts. The method was immunoSEQ multiplex PCR; TCRdb's version includes in-frame clones alone and lacks a portion of them. Clone size and V and J calls were adopted from that table, with D and trimming inferred from the DNA. Of approximately 500,000 clones listed, 85% to 90% are singletons.

Sequencing was performed on peripheral blood. This receptor was obtained from a woman aged 50 to 60 with COVID-19, enrolled during active disease. This sequence joins TRBV6-6 and TRBJ1-2, with 12 nucleotides matching TRBD1. The CDR3 nucleotides are TGTGCCAGCAGTCAATGGGACAGGGGGCAGGGTGGCTACACCTTC. This sequence encodes CASSQWDRGQGGYTF.